This is a list of T cell receptor beta chains from one sample in a study of T cell repertoires in cytomegalovirus infection. TCRdb re-analysed the reads in MiXCR, keeping a single row per CDR3 protein. The sample has 650,000 to 900,000 distinct CDR3 sequences; roughly 29% are singletons. The antigens these receptors bind are not known. Sequences were derived from cultured CD8+ T cells from PBMCs, sampled from culture after CMV antigen stimulation. These receptor sequences come from a human donor in good health (CMV status not recorded). Some clones in this sample may be carry-over from other donors' samples. Both conserved end residues are part of each CDR3. The order of the fields is J gene, V gene, D gene, clone size, CDR3 protein, CDR3 DNA. The D gene is left open where the match is weak. Clone size appears in some rows only: once, few, many, or a class for an expanded clone.

j_call: TRBJ1-2
v_call: TRBV7-6
d_call: NA
clone_size: few
cdr3_aa: CASSPRGNTNYGYTF
cdr3_nt: TGTGCCAGCAGCCCCCGAGGCAACACTAACTATGGCTACACCTTC

j_call: TRBJ1-6
v_call: TRBV4-1
d_call: TRBD1
clone_size: few
cdr3_aa: CASSQGPGGRPLHF
cdr3_nt: TGCGCCAGCAGCCAAGGTCCAGGGGGCAGACCCCTCCACTTT

j_call: TRBJ2-1
v_call: TRBV7-6
d_call: NA
clone_size: many
cdr3_aa: CASSLGGGGFYNEQFF
cdr3_nt: TGTGCCAGCAGCTTAGGTGGGGGGGGCTTCTACAATGAGCAGTTCTTC

j_call: TRBJ1-1
v_call: TRBV7-4
d_call: NA
clone_size: NA
cdr3_aa: CASSFEGGEAFF
cdr3_nt: TGTGCCAGCAGCTTTGAGGGGGGTGAAGCTTTCTTT

j_call: TRBJ2-1
v_call: TRBV5-5
d_call: NA
clone_size: NA
cdr3_aa: CASSLRLAEDYNEQFF
cdr3_nt: TGTGCCAGCAGCTTGAGATTAGCGGAGGATTACAATGAGCAGTTCTTC

j_call: TRBJ2-1
v_call: TRBV15
d_call: NA
clone_size: NA
cdr3_aa: CATSRDRSWEQFF
cdr3_nt: TGTGCCACCAGCAGAGATCGAAGCTGGGAGCAGTTCTTC

j_call: TRBJ2-4
v_call: TRBV27
d_call: NA
clone_size: once
cdr3_aa: CASSLSAGLAKNIQYF
cdr3_nt: TGTGCCAGCAGTTTATCGGCAGGGCTCGCCAAAAACATTCAGTACTTC

j_call: TRBJ1-6
v_call: TRBV10-3
d_call: NA
clone_size: NA
cdr3_aa: CATGVVEGNSPLHF
cdr3_nt: TGTGCCACCGGGGTAGTAGAAGGGAATTCACCCCTCCACTTT

j_call: TRBJ1-1
v_call: TRBV5-1
d_call: NA
clone_size: NA
cdr3_aa: CASSFLRATEAFF
cdr3_nt: TGCGCCAGCAGTTTTTTAAGGGCCACTGAAGCTTTCTTT

j_call: TRBJ2-5
v_call: TRBV6-6
d_call: NA
clone_size: few
cdr3_aa: CASRGPVFETQYF
cdr3_nt: TGTGCCAGCAGGGGACCGGTTTTCGAGACCCAGTACTTC

j_call: TRBJ1-4
v_call: TRBV5-5
d_call: NA
clone_size: few
cdr3_aa: CASTPGLGNEKLFF
cdr3_nt: TGTGCCAGCACTCCGGGACTGGGAAATGAAAAACTGTTTTTT

j_call: TRBJ2-2
v_call: TRBV7-6
d_call: TRBD2
clone_size: many
cdr3_aa: CASSLVFGGAAPGELFF
cdr3_nt: TGTGCCAGCAGCTTAGTGTTCGGGGGGGCAGCGCCCGGGGAGCTGTTTTTT

j_call: TRBJ2-1
v_call: TRBV4-1
d_call: TRBD2
clone_size: NA
cdr3_aa: CASSPSSGWVLAGGHGGNEQFF
cdr3_nt: TGCGCCAGCAGCCCATCTTCAGGGTGGGTGCTAGCGGGGGGGCACGGAGGCAATGAGCAGTTCTTC

j_call: TRBJ1-3
v_call: TRBV6-6
d_call: TRBD1
clone_size: NA
cdr3_aa: CASGWTGSGNTIYF
cdr3_nt: TGTGCCAGCGGGTGGACAGGCTCTGGAAACACCATATATTTT

j_call: TRBJ2-3
v_call: TRBV19
d_call: NA
clone_size: many
cdr3_aa: CASSKGGDTQYF
cdr3_nt: TGTGCCAGTAGTAAGGGGGGAGATACGCAGTATTTT

j_call: TRBJ2-2
v_call: TRBV6-2/TRBV6-3
d_call: TRBD2
clone_size: few
cdr3_aa: CASSYTSGGGELFF
cdr3_nt: TGTGCCAGCAGTTACACCAGCGGGGGAGGGGAGCTGTTTTTT

j_call: TRBJ1-1
v_call: TRBV12-3/TRBV12-4
d_call: TRBD1
clone_size: few
cdr3_aa: CASRSGTGGKAFF
cdr3_nt: TGTGCCAGCAGATCCGGGACAGGGGGCAAAGCTTTCTTT

j_call: TRBJ2-1
v_call: TRBV6-5
d_call: TRBD1
clone_size: NA
cdr3_aa: CASSSTGLSYNEQFF
cdr3_nt: TGTGCCAGCAGTTCGACAGGGTTGTCCTACAATGAGCAGTTCTTC

j_call: TRBJ2-5
v_call: TRBV10-2
d_call: NA
clone_size: NA
cdr3_aa: CASTNGLETQYF
cdr3_nt: TGCGCCAGCACTAACGGCCTAGAGACCCAGTACTTC

j_call: TRBJ1-6
v_call: TRBV27
d_call: NA
clone_size: NA
cdr3_aa: CASKIGGDDYSPLHF
cdr3_nt: TGTGCCAGTAAAATAGGAGGGGACGATTATTCACCCCTCCACTTT

j_call: TRBJ2-3
v_call: TRBV9
d_call: TRBD1
clone_size: NA
cdr3_aa: CASSVGGQNTQYF
cdr3_nt: TGTGCCAGCAGCGTAGGGGGACAGAATACGCAGTATTTT

j_call: TRBJ1-6
v_call: TRBV7-2
d_call: TRBD1
clone_size: many
cdr3_aa: CASSFSDRAYNSPLHF
cdr3_nt: TGTGCCAGCAGCTTTTCGGACAGGGCTTATAATTCACCCCTCCACTTT

j_call: TRBJ2-5
v_call: TRBV4-1
d_call: NA
clone_size: few
cdr3_aa: CASSQEWGLGNQETQYF
cdr3_nt: TGCGCCAGCAGCCAAGAATGGGGCCTAGGTAATCAAGAGACCCAGTACTTC

j_call: TRBJ1-1
v_call: TRBV28
d_call: TRBD1
clone_size: NA
cdr3_aa: CASSFLTGGVNTEAFF
cdr3_nt: TGTGCCAGCAGTTTTTTGACAGGGGGCGTGAACACTGAAGCTTTCTTT

j_call: TRBJ2-7
v_call: TRBV6-5
d_call: NA
clone_size: few
cdr3_aa: CASSYSRQAFSYEQYF
cdr3_nt: TGTGCCAGCAGTTACTCGCGGCAGGCGTTCTCCTACGAGCAGTACTTC

j_call: TRBJ2-2
v_call: TRBV6-4
d_call: TRBD1
clone_size: NA
cdr3_aa: CASSEGQGSGELFF
cdr3_nt: TGTGCCAGCAGTGAGGGACAGGGCTCCGGGGAGCTGTTTTTT

j_call: TRBJ1-1
v_call: TRBV6-5
d_call: NA
clone_size: few
cdr3_aa: CASSASGIHTEAFF
cdr3_nt: TGTGCCAGCAGCGCCTCCGGGATCCACACTGAAGCTTTCTTT

j_call: TRBJ1-5
v_call: TRBV19
d_call: NA
clone_size: few
cdr3_aa: CASSKIRDGPSQPQHF
cdr3_nt: TGTGCCAGTAGTAAGATCCGGGACGGACCTTCTCAGCCCCAGCATTTT

j_call: TRBJ1-1
v_call: TRBV4-3
d_call: NA
clone_size: NA
cdr3_aa: CASSQDNTMNTEAFF
cdr3_nt: TGCGCCAGCAGCCAAGATAACACAATGAACACTGAAGCTTTCTTT

j_call: TRBJ2-3
v_call: TRBV4-2
d_call: NA
clone_size: NA
cdr3_aa: CASSQEGKDFTDTQYF
cdr3_nt: TGTGCCAGCAGCCAAGAGGGTAAGGATTTCACAGATACGCAGTATTTT

j_call: TRBJ1-6
v_call: TRBV6-5
d_call: NA
clone_size: NA
cdr3_aa: CASSRTFISGSSPHPGLHF
cdr3_nt: TGTGCCAGCAGCCGTACTTTCATCTCCGGGAGTTCGCCGCACCCTGGCCTCCACTTT

j_call: TRBJ2-7
v_call: TRBV4-1
d_call: NA
clone_size: few
cdr3_aa: CASSQDLSYEQYF
cdr3_nt: TGCGCCAGCAGCCAAGATCTTTCCTACGAGCAGTACTTC

j_call: TRBJ1-1
v_call: TRBV6-1
d_call: NA
clone_size: NA
cdr3_aa: CALKGLRAGTEAFF
cdr3_nt: TGTGCCCTGAAGGGCCTCCGGGCGGGCACTGAAGCTTTCTTT

j_call: TRBJ1-3
v_call: TRBV7-6
d_call: NA
clone_size: few
cdr3_aa: CASSLVTQTGNTIYF
cdr3_nt: TGTGCCAGCAGCTTAGTTACCCAGACTGGAAACACCATATATTTT

j_call: TRBJ2-5
v_call: TRBV2
d_call: NA
clone_size: once
cdr3_aa: CASRARGAQETQYF
cdr3_nt: TGTGCCAGCAGAGCCCGTGGGGCGCAAGAGACCCAGTACTTC

j_call: TRBJ2-1
v_call: TRBV4-3
d_call: TRBD1
clone_size: NA
cdr3_aa: CASSQDPRQGTYNEQFF
cdr3_nt: TGCGCCAGCAGCCAAGATCCTCGACAGGGGACCTACAATGAGCAGTTCTTC

j_call: TRBJ1-5
v_call: TRBV12-3/TRBV12-4
d_call: NA
clone_size: NA
cdr3_aa: CASSDLTRGTGFQPQHF
cdr3_nt: TGTGCCAGCAGCGATTTAACCAGGGGCACAGGGTTTCAGCCCCAGCATTTT

j_call: TRBJ2-6
v_call: TRBV7-3
d_call: TRBD1
clone_size: NA
cdr3_aa: CASSVPDRGHGGANVLTF
cdr3_nt: TGTGCCAGCAGCGTCCCCGACAGGGGCCACGGGGGGGCCAACGTCCTGACTTTC

j_call: TRBJ1-6
v_call: TRBV4-1
d_call: NA
clone_size: few
cdr3_aa: CASRYRGYGESPLHF
cdr3_nt: TGCGCCAGCAGGTATAGGGGTTATGGGGAATCACCCCTCCACTTT

j_call: TRBJ1-1
v_call: TRBV24-1
d_call: TRBD1
clone_size: NA
cdr3_aa: CATSDGPGGSEAFF
cdr3_nt: TGTGCCACCAGTGATGGCCCAGGGGGCAGTGAAGCTTTCTTT

j_call: TRBJ2-1
v_call: TRBV6-5
d_call: NA
clone_size: NA
cdr3_aa: CASSTHQGYNEQFF
cdr3_nt: TGTGCCAGCAGTACCCACCAGGGATACAATGAGCAGTTCTTC

j_call: TRBJ2-1
v_call: TRBV27
d_call: NA
clone_size: few
cdr3_aa: CASSLGVSNHNEQFF
cdr3_nt: TGTGCCAGCAGTTTAGGAGTCTCGAACCACAATGAGCAGTTCTTC

j_call: TRBJ2-2
v_call: TRBV9
d_call: TRBD2
clone_size: NA
cdr3_aa: CASSISGGARELFF
cdr3_nt: TGTGCCAGCAGCATTAGCGGGGGGGCCAGGGAGCTGTTTTTT

j_call: TRBJ1-1
v_call: TRBV25-1
d_call: NA
clone_size: few
cdr3_aa: CASSEYWAAGEVEAFF
cdr3_nt: TGTGCCAGCAGTGAATATTGGGCAGCCGGCGAGGTTGAAGCTTTCTTT

j_call: TRBJ1-2
v_call: TRBV12-3/TRBV12-4
d_call: NA
clone_size: few
cdr3_aa: CASSLARLGDGYTF
cdr3_nt: TGTGCCAGCAGTTTAGCGCGGTTAGGAGATGGCTACACCTTC

j_call: TRBJ2-1
v_call: TRBV7-3
d_call: TRBD2
clone_size: NA
cdr3_aa: CASSFWSGGDDEQFF
cdr3_nt: TGTGCCAGCAGCTTTTGGAGCGGGGGGGATGATGAGCAGTTCTTC

j_call: TRBJ2-1
v_call: TRBV2
d_call: TRBD2
clone_size: NA
cdr3_aa: CASSEYWTSGVSYNEQFF
cdr3_nt: TGTGCCAGCAGTGAATATTGGACTAGCGGGGTGTCCTACAATGAGCAGTTCTTC